The subject of this entry is one T cell receptor beta chain. The antigen is undetermined. These data are taken from a study of cytomegalovirus exposure and HLA in healthy donors. Across the whole study: Previous work identified 120 million or so unique TCR beta sequences from about 179 million T cells. Findings of the study overall: Analyzed later, association rates of TCRs varied across HLA loci, with DRB1 most and HLA-C fewest. In a later analysis, HLA-associated beta chains showed higher expansion and lower generation probabilities than comparable chains.

Primers for the PCR totalled 60 Vbeta and 13 Jbeta. Clones were read by immunoSEQ multiplex PCR, and TCRdb kept only the in-frame ones, dropping some. The sample lists tens of thousands of clones, over 60% occurring once. This TCR was recovered from a woman aged 45-65 years in good health and CMV-seronegative. Sequenced: PBMCs.

CDR3 coding DNA: TGTGCCAGCGGTGCGGTCGGGAACACTGAAGCTTTCTTT. It yields the protein CASGAVGNTEAFF. V is TRBV2 and J is TRBJ1-1, with D unclear. The CDR3 is 13 amino acids. The V and J ends lost 8 bases and 1 base respectively, with 11 bases between them. The germline CDR1 and CDR2 sequences are SNHLY and FYNNEI.